Listed below are T cell receptor beta chains from one sample, sequenced in a study of shared clonotypes between healthy human individuals. The data were produced by immunoSEQ multiplex PCR, yet TCRdb's version contains in-frame clones alone and is incomplete. The sample includes about a million clones, 60% to 80% of them seen just once. Material for sequencing was memory CD4+ T cells sorted from blood. The receptors here all came from a man between 18 and 29 years old in good health. CDR3s include the opening cysteine and the closing phenylalanine or tryptophan. The order of the fields is J gene, V gene, CDR3 protein.

J gene: TRBJ1-1; V gene: TRBV6-6; CDR3 protein: CASSRGNTEAFF
J gene: TRBJ2-7; V gene: TRBV5-1; CDR3 protein: CASSLNGETGQGHF
J gene: TRBJ2-5; V gene: TRBV15; CDR3 protein: CATSRDWGSRQTQYF
J gene: TRBJ1-1; V gene: TRBV6-1; CDR3 protein: CASKGPENTEAFF
J gene: TRBJ1-2; V gene: TRBV30; CDR3 protein: CAWNRDRADGYTF
J gene: TRBJ2-1; V gene: TRBV6-6; CDR3 protein: CASSSHNEQFF
J gene: TRBJ2-1; V gene: TRBV10-3; CDR3 protein: CAISILADEQFF
J gene: TRBJ1-5; V gene: TRBV2; CDR3 protein: CASSPKLVSNQPQHF
J gene: TRBJ2-1; V gene: TRBV19; CDR3 protein: CASSIEASGRYNEQFF
J gene: TRBJ1-4; V gene: TRBV28; CDR3 protein: CASSWTGGEKLFF
J gene: TRBJ2-3; V gene: TRBV6-4; CDR3 protein: CAVPGTSAYTDTQYF
J gene: TRBJ2-1; V gene: TRBV7-6; CDR3 protein: CASSLGYAGVSEQFF
J gene: TRBJ1-2; V gene: TRBV19; CDR3 protein: CASSMGTSNYGYTF
J gene: TRBJ1-1; V gene: TRBV19; CDR3 protein: CASDSGRNTEAFF
J gene: TRBJ2-2; V gene: TRBV4-3; CDR3 protein: CASSQDAAGARASGRTGELFF
J gene: TRBJ2-6; V gene: TRBV15; CDR3 protein: CATSRAGSGANVLTF
J gene: TRBJ2-7; V gene: TRBV5-1; CDR3 protein: CASSLAGQGGYEQYF
J gene: TRBJ2-7; V gene: TRBV28; CDR3 protein: CASRTSGTSYEQYF
J gene: TRBJ2-5; V gene: TRBV10-2; CDR3 protein: CASSESGFETQYF
J gene: TRBJ1-2; V gene: TRBV2; CDR3 protein: CASSDRSAGPF
J gene: TRBJ1-5; V gene: TRBV19; CDR3 protein: CASSISDSNQPQHF
J gene: TRBJ2-2; V gene: TRBV30; CDR3 protein: CAWSAHGGGAFAGELFF
J gene: TRBJ1-6; V gene: TRBV6-1; CDR3 protein: CASSAGPSGLHF
J gene: TRBJ1-2; V gene: TRBV6-5; CDR3 protein: CASKRTGDGYTF
J gene: TRBJ2-4; V gene: TRBV18; CDR3 protein: CASSPPGEFIQYF
J gene: TRBJ1-1; V gene: TRBV9; CDR3 protein: CASGQGPNTEAFF
J gene: TRBJ2-4; V gene: TRBV5-1; CDR3 protein: CASSLDSLGDIQYF
J gene: TRBJ2-1; V gene: TRBV11-2; CDR3 protein: CASSHDRGRVNEQFF
J gene: TRBJ2-7; V gene: TRBV30; CDR3 protein: CAWSPMGGQAYEQYF
J gene: TRBJ1-2; V gene: TRBV5-6; CDR3 protein: CASGDRNYGYTF
J gene: TRBJ2-5; V gene: TRBV2; CDR3 protein: CASSRGQETQYF
J gene: TRBJ1-1; V gene: TRBV6-1; CDR3 protein: CASKRQGDTEAFF
J gene: TRBJ2-6; V gene: TRBV6-5; CDR3 protein: CASSRQGWGANVLTF
J gene: TRBJ2-2; V gene: TRBV7-7; CDR3 protein: CASSSRQGNTGELFF
J gene: TRBJ1-5; V gene: TRBV7-8; CDR3 protein: CASSLEAITKNQPQHF
J gene: TRBJ2-7; V gene: TRBV7-9; CDR3 protein: CASSPLAGGTPLEQYF